This is a list of T cell receptor beta chains from one sample in a study of early T cells in non-severe SARS-CoV-2 infection. TCRdb re-analysed the 5' RACE reads in MiXCR, keeping a single row per CDR3 protein. The repertoire consists of 75,000 to 90,000 distinct CDR3 sequences, with roughly 12% occurring once and the leading ten covering 0.95% to 1.3%. Input material: whole blood. These receptors were obtained from an adult who was a healthcare worker with PCR-confirmed SARS-CoV-2 infection or an uninfected control (not recorded which). Both conserved end residues are part of each CDR3. D genes are given only for firm matches. Size tells how often a clone was seen (once, few, many) or the class of an expanded clone, and some rows leave it out.

D gene	clone size	J gene	CDR3 length	V gene	CDR3 DNA	CDR3 protein
NA	NA	TRBJ1-6	15	TRBV20-1	TGCAGTGCTAGACAGGGGACCGGCCAAAATTCACCCCTCCACTTT	CSARQGTGQNSPLHF
NA	NA	TRBJ2-1	14	TRBV12-3/TRBV12-4	TGTGCCAGCAATTACTTATCCTCCTACAATGAGCAGTTCTTC	CASNYLSSYNEQFF
TRBD2	NA	TRBJ2-1	14	TRBV20-1	TGCAGTGCTAGAGATCTTTCTAGCGGCAATGAGCAGTTCTTC	CSARDLSSGNEQFF
NA	few	TRBJ1-5	13	TRBV19	TGTGCCAGTAGTTTCGACAGGACTCAGCCCCAGCATTTT	CASSFDRTQPQHF
TRBD1	few	TRBJ2-3	16	TRBV7-9	TGTGCCAGCAGTCGTCCCGGACAGGGGGGAGGAGATACGCAGTATTTT	CASSRPGQGGGDTQYF
NA	many	TRBJ1-4	13	TRBV10-3	TGTGCCATCAGTGCACAGACTAATGAAAAACTGTTTTTT	CAISAQTNEKLFF
NA	many	TRBJ2-3	11	TRBV20-1	TGCAGTGCTACTCCCACAGATACGCAGTATTTT	CSATPTDTQYF
NA	few	TRBJ2-7	14	TRBV4-3	TGCGCCAGCAGCCAAGGTATGCCGGCCTACGAGCAGTACTTC	CASSQGMPAYEQYF
NA	few	TRBJ2-1	11	TRBV7-2	TGTGCCAGCAGCTTTTTGGGTGAGCAGTTCTTC	CASSFLGEQFF
NA	NA	TRBJ2-2	19	TRBV11-2	TGTGCCAGCAGCCCTGATAGATACTCGACAGGCCTAAACACCGGGGAGCTGTTTTTT	CASSPDRYSTGLNTGELFF
TRBD1	few	TRBJ2-7	13	TRBV19	TGTGCCAGTAGTTCAATAGACAGGGACGAGCAGTACTTC	CASSSIDRDEQYF
TRBD2	many	TRBJ2-1	14	TRBV20-1	TGCAGTGCTGCTAGCGGGAGCGTTGGCAATGAGCAGTTCTTC	CSAASGSVGNEQFF
NA	NA	TRBJ1-4	15	TRBV9	TGTGCCAGCAGCGTAGGCGGGGGCGGTAATGAAAAACTGTTTTTT	CASSVGGGGNEKLFF
TRBD1	NA	TRBJ2-7	13	TRBV27	TGTGCCAGCAGTTTTAGGGGGACAGACGAGCAGTACTTC	CASSFRGTDEQYF
NA	many	TRBJ1-2	13	TRBV12-3/TRBV12-4	TGTGCCAGCACCCAGAGTCGTCCCCATGGCTACACCTTC	CASTQSRPHGYTF
NA	NA	TRBJ2-5	11	TRBV20-1	TGCAGTGCTAGTTTCGAAGAGACCCAGTACTTC	CSASFEETQYF
TRBD1	many	TRBJ2-2	15	TRBV6-5	TGTGCCAGCAGCCTACAAGGACAGGGCGCCGGGGAGCTGTTTTTT	CASSLQGQGAGELFF
NA	NA	TRBJ2-7	13	TRBV12-3/TRBV12-4	TGTGCCAGCACCCTTCGGGGATCCTACGAGCAGTACTTC	CASTLRGSYEQYF
TRBD2	NA	TRBJ2-3	15	TRBV13	TGTGCCAGCCGACCCCCTTGCGGGAGTTGGTATACGCAGTATTTT	CASRPPCGSWYTQYF
NA	many	TRBJ1-5	12	TRBV28	TGTGCCAGCAATATTAGGATTCAGCCCCAGCATTTT	CASNIRIQPQHF
NA	NA	TRBJ2-5	15	TRBV18	TGTGCCAGCTCGTCTGAGGACGGATTTCAAGAGACCCAGTACTTC	CASSSEDGFQETQYF
TRBD2	many	TRBJ2-5	16	TRBV9	TGTGCCAGCAGCTCGACTGGCGGGGGAAGAGGAGAGACCCAGTACTTC	CASSSTGGGRGETQYF
TRBD2	few	TRBJ2-7	14	TRBV6-5	TGTGCCAGCAGTCCTACTAGCGGGACCTACGAGCAGTACTTC	CASSPTSGTYEQYF
TRBD2	NA	TRBJ2-7	14	TRBV27	TGTGCCAGCAGTACGGGACTAGCGGGAGCCGAGCAGTACTTC	CASSTGLAGAEQYF
TRBD2	many	TRBJ2-1	14	TRBV27	TGTGCCAGCAGTCCCGGACTAGCAAGGAATGAGCAGTTCTTC	CASSPGLARNEQFF
NA	NA	TRBJ1-2	12	TRBV11-2	TGTGCCAGCAGCTTAGATGAGACTGGCTACACCTTC	CASSLDETGYTF
NA	NA	TRBJ1-1	15	TRBV9	TGTGCCAGCAGCGAGGCCCCCAGGGTTGACACTGAAGCTTTCTTT	CASSEAPRVDTEAFF
TRBD2	few	TRBJ2-7	14	TRBV30	TGTGCCTGGAGTGTAGGACTAGCTACCTACGAGCAGTACTTC	CAWSVGLATYEQYF
NA	many	TRBJ1-5	14	TRBV6-9	TGTGCCCCCCCCCCGGGGAGGCTAACTCAGCCCCAGCATTTT	CAPPPGRLTQPQHF
NA	NA	TRBJ2-3	17	TRBV5-5	TGTGCCAGCAGCCAACCCCCGGACGCAACTTGGACAGATACGCAGTATTTT	CASSQPPDATWTDTQYF
NA	many	TRBJ1-4	13	TRBV20-1	TGCAGTGCCCACAACGCCGTTGATGAAAAACTGTTTTTT	CSAHNAVDEKLFF
TRBD2	NA	TRBJ2-2	14	TRBV29-1	TGCAGCGTAGGGGGACTAGCGGGACCCGGGGAGCTGTTTTTT	CSVGGLAGPGELFF
NA	few	TRBJ1-6	13	TRBV5-4	TGTGCCAGCAGCTTGGGGTATAATTCACCCCTCCACTTT	CASSLGYNSPLHF
NA	few	TRBJ2-5	12	TRBV27	TGTGCCAGCAGTCCCTCCCGGGAGACCCAGTACTTC	CASSPSRETQYF
TRBD1	NA	TRBJ1-1	16	TRBV6-9	TGTGCCAGCAGCTACGCAAAGGGACAGGGGAGGGGTGAAGCTTTCTTT	CASSYAKGQGRGEAFF
TRBD2	many	TRBJ2-5	15	TRBV24-1	TGTGCCACCAGTGGTTTGACTAGCGGGGAAGAGACCCAGTACTTC	CATSGLTSGEETQYF
NA	NA	TRBJ2-7	14	TRBV27	TGTGCCAGCAGTTCAAAGCAGGTAACCTACGAGCAGTACTTC	CASSSKQVTYEQYF
NA	many	TRBJ2-7	11	TRBV10-3	TGTGCCATCAGCGATACTACGGGCCCGTACTTC	CAISDTTGPYF
NA	many	TRBJ2-2	14	TRBV6-4	TGTGCCAGCAGTGAACACCAGGACACCGGGGAGCTGTTTTTT	CASSEHQDTGELFF
TRBD2	NA	TRBJ2-3	16	TRBV7-2	TGTGCCAGCAGCACCGGGACTAGCGGGGGGGCAGATACGCAGTATTTT	CASSTGTSGGADTQYF
NA	few	TRBJ2-2	15	TRBV7-9	TGTGCCAGCACCCAAGAGGCTGCGGGCCCCGGGGAGCTGTTTTTT	CASTQEAAGPGELFF
NA	NA	TRBJ2-3	14	TRBV28	TGTGCCAGCAGTTTTGGGAGTCAGAAAGATACGCAGTATTTT	CASSFGSQKDTQYF
NA	NA	TRBJ2-1	12	TRBV20-1	TGCAGTGCTACCGACAGACACAATGAGCAGTTCTTC	CSATDRHNEQFF
TRBD2	NA	TRBJ2-7	14	TRBV6-5	TGTGCCAGCAGTTACGGGCAGGGAGGGTACGAGCAGTACTTC	CASSYGQGGYEQYF
NA	NA	TRBJ2-1	13	TRBV12-5	TGTGCTAGTGGTTTCTCAGCGCAAAATGAGCAGTTCTTC	CASGFSAQNEQFF
NA	NA	TRBJ2-6	14	TRBV12-3/TRBV12-4	TGTGCCAGCCTACAGGGTACCGGGGCCAACGTCCTGACTTTC	CASLQGTGANVLTF
NA	many	TRBJ2-3	14	TRBV12-3/TRBV12-4	TGTGCCAGCAGTTTAGGGACAAACACAGATACGCAGTATTTT	CASSLGTNTDTQYF
NA	NA	TRBJ1-2	14	TRBV5-1	TGCGCCAGCAGCTTGGACATCTCTACCGATGGCTACACCTTC	CASSLDISTDGYTF
TRBD1	NA	TRBJ2-2	15	TRBV5-8	TGTGCCAGCAACCCGTGGGACAGGGGGCCCGGGGAGCTGTTTTTT	CASNPWDRGPGELFF
NA	NA	TRBJ2-2	15	TRBV28	TGTGCCAGCAGTTTAAGATACTCGAACACCGGGGAGCTGTTTTTT	CASSLRYSNTGELFF
NA	many	TRBJ1-2	14	TRBV2	TGTGCCAGCAGTGAAGTTTTACAGGCCTATGGCTACACCTTC	CASSEVLQAYGYTF
NA	many	TRBJ1-2	13	TRBV20-1	TGCAGTGCTAGGGCGGAGGGGACCTATGGCTACACCTTC	CSARAEGTYGYTF
NA	few	TRBJ1-1	14	TRBV5-1	TGCGCCAGCAGCTTACAGGCAGTGAACACTGAAGCTTTCTTT	CASSLQAVNTEAFF
NA	NA	TRBJ2-7	15	TRBV7-9	TGTGCCAGCAGCCCGCGGAGGGACCGGCTGAACGAGCAGTACTTC	CASSPRRDRLNEQYF
NA	many	TRBJ2-7	15	TRBV7-2	TGTGCCAGCAGCCCTCTGCACCTGGGCGCCTCCGAGCAGTACTTC	CASSPLHLGASEQYF
TRBD2	many	TRBJ2-2	19	TRBV19	TGTGCCAGTAGTATAGACCCTGCCCACGGGCGGGGGGCCACCGGGGAGCTGTTTTTT	CASSIDPAHGRGATGELFF
TRBD1	many	TRBJ2-7	15	TRBV12-3/TRBV12-4	TGTGCCAGCAGCACAGGGGAACAGGAGACCTACGAGCAGTACTTC	CASSTGEQETYEQYF
NA	NA	TRBJ1-1	17	TRBV7-2	TGTGCCAGCAGCTTCATAGGGACGGCTACCTCGAACACTGAAGCTTTCTTT	CASSFIGTATSNTEAFF
TRBD2	NA	TRBJ2-1	13	TRBV20-1	TGCAGTGCTAGAGATAATTCGGGAGGAGAGCAGTTCTTC	CSARDNSGGEQFF